Given below is one T cell receptor beta chain in context. What it binds is not known. The data are from a study of lymphopenia after photon versus proton radiotherapy. The study, taken as a whole, reports: Under photons, naive T cells and diversity fell while effector/memory populations rose. A bigger post-nadir fall in TCR diversity correlated inversely with survival time in deceased patients. Post-nadir diversity loss with photons came from oligoclonal expansion, particularly CD8+ Temra cells. Authors raise, but do not show, better survival with proton therapy.

CDR3 length: 11 amino acids. CDR1 and CDR2 from the germline V gene are DFQATT and SNEGSKA (reference sequence). Trimming cost V 6 bases and J 1 base, with 6 bases left between them. The protocol was immunoSEQ multiplex PCR, while the TCRdb copy is restricted to in-frame clones and leaves out a portion. Altogether about 68,000 clones are present, approximately 91% being singletons, with the ten largest covering roughly 3%. This chain connects TRBV20-1 to TRBJ2-5; weak D call: TRBD1 (5 bases). This sample comprised peripheral blood, obtained from a patient treated with photon-based radiotherapy. The TCR sequence derives from a woman in her sixties or seventies with pancreatic cancer. The CDR3 is CSAGRQETQYF. CDR3 coding DNA: TGCAGTGCGGGGCGCCAAGAGACCCAGTACTTC.